Following are 15 T cell receptor beta chains from one sample sequenced in a study of T cell repertoires in cytomegalovirus infection. No cognate antigen is known for these TCRs. TCRdb reprocessed the reads with MiXCR, giving one entry per CDR3 protein. The table shows 200,000 to 250,000 distinct CDR3 sequences, with around two fifths occurring only once. Sequenced here: CD8+ T cells from cultured PBMCs, sampled from culture after CMV antigen stimulation. The receptors derive from a human donor in good health (CMV status not recorded). Some clones in this sample may be carry-over from other donors' samples.

The chain joins TRBV27 to TRBJ1-5; 9 nucleotides match TRBD1. Germline trimming cut 5 bases from V and 3 bases from J; bases unmatched to any gene: 5. The CDR3 runs to 15 residues. The germline V gene has CDR1 MNHEY and CDR2 SMNVEV (reference sequence). CDR3 nucleotide sequence: TGTGCCAGCAGTACAGGGACAGGGTACAATCAGCCCCAGCATTTT. This gives the protein CASSTGTGYNQPQHF.

On this clonotype itself: Since a much larger clone is just one base distant, this may be a read error. The rearrangement uses TRBV7-2 and TRBJ2-1; 8 bases line up with TRBD2. The CDR3 extends over 14 amino acids. The germline V gene encodes CDR1 SGHTA and CDR2 FQGNSA. CDR3 region: CVSSPGGVRNEQFF. The CDR3 region has the DNA TGTGTCAGCAGCCCCGGGGGGGTGCGGAATGAGCAGTTCTTC.

The rearrangement joins TRBV25-1 to TRBJ1-1, with 9 bases fitting TRBD1. The CDR3 runs 17 residues. V dropped 8 bases and J dropped 7; count of bases not matched to a gene: 20. CDR1 is MGHDK and CDR2 is SYGVNS in the germline V gene. CDR3 residues: CASSRQGQGLWDIEAFF. The CDR3 DNA reads as TGTGCCAGCTCCCGACAGGGACAGGGCTTGTGGGACATTGAAGCTTTCTTT.

V usage is TRBV19 and J usage is TRBJ1-1; D unclear. Trimming stripped 3 bases from V and 1 base from J, with 6 bases between. Germline loops: CDR1 LNHDA, CDR2 SQIVND (reference sequence). The CDR3 has 13 amino acids. The CDR3 DNA reads TGTGCCAGTAGTATGCTGGGGAACACTGAAGCTTTCTTT. Encoded protein: CASSMLGNTEAFF.

The chain joins TRBV27 to TRBJ1-2, with no clear D. The CDR3 loop spans 16 amino acids. The germline V gene encodes CDR1 MNHEY and CDR2 SMNVEV (reference sequence). The V end was cut by 0 bases, the J end by 3 bases, with 14 bases between. The CDR3 nucleotides read TGTGCCAGCAGTTTATCACCCCCCGCCGGGTACTATGGCTACACCTTC. This sequence encodes CASSLSPPAGYYGYTF.

This sequence joins TRBV28 and TRBJ2-3; maybe TRBD2 (6 bases). The germline V gene has CDR1 MDHEN and CDR2 SYDVKM. V gave up 2 bases and J gave up 2 bases, with 11 bases separating them. The CDR3 totals 15 residues. The CDR3: CASSLMAGITDTQYF. In nucleotides, the CDR3 is TGTGCCAGCAGTTTAATGGCGGGGATCACAGATACGCAGTATTTT.

This clonotype has more than one count but fewer than ten. The CDR3, as DNA: TGTGCCAGCAGCTTTAACAGGGGAAAAGATGGCTACACCTTC. Translating gives CASSFNRGKDGYTF. The gene calls are TRBV7-8 and TRBJ1-2; 7 positions agree with TRBD1. CDR1 and CDR2 from the germline V gene are SGHVS and FQNEAQ. V shed 3 bases, J shed 6 bases, and the junction held 7 bases outside the gene matches. The CDR3 runs 14 residues.

This clonotype has a single count. A much larger clone lies a single base off, so this may be a read error. This chain joins TRBV12-3 or TRBV12-4 and TRBJ1-6, with TRBD1 as a possible D gene (5 bases). The CDR3 covers 14 residues. V was pared by 5 bases and J by 11 bases, with 16 bases between. In DNA form, the CDR3 reads TGTGCCAGCAGTATCTCCAGGGATTTTACACCCCTCCACTTT. Protein product: CASSISRDFTPLHF.

The chain employs TRBV4-2 and TRBJ2-1; the match to TRBD2 covers 15 bases. This CDR3 has 19 amino acids. Trimming took 4 bases from V and 7 from J; bases not matched to a gene: 14. Germline V CDR1 and CDR2: LGHNA, YNFKEQ. As DNA, the CDR3 is TGTGCCAGCAGCCCGAGGACTAGCGGGAGGGCCCTCATAGGAAATGAGCAGTTCTTC. Amino acids: CASSPRTSGRALIGNEQFF.

V and J are TRBV5-1 and TRBJ2-1, with TRBD1 matching over 8 bases. Per germline, CDR1 SGHRS and CDR2 YFSETQ. The CDR3 is 15 amino acids. The ends lost 2 bases at V and 7 bases at J; junction bases unmatched: 8. This chain's CDR3 is CASSLEPQGANEQFF. CDR3 nucleotides: TGCGCCAGCAGCTTAGAACCTCAGGGGGCGAATGAGCAGTTCTTC.

This clonotype was detected a few times. The chain couples TRBV28 to TRBJ2-1; 9 bases agree with TRBD1. The germline V gene encodes CDR1 MDHEN and CDR2 SYDVKM. This CDR3 has 14 amino acids. The V gene end was trimmed by 5 bases and the J gene end by 10 bases; junction bases not matched to a gene: 9. Written as DNA, the CDR3 is TGTGCCAGCAGTCCTCGAGGGGACAGGGCCGAGCAGTTCTTC. Its protein product is CASSPRGDRAEQFF.

This clonotype was picked up many times. The chain uses TRBV7-6 and TRBJ2-7; 7 nucleotides align to TRBD2. V was clipped by 5 bases and J by 3 bases; unmatched bases: 7. The CDR3 is 14 residues long. From germline, CDR1 is SGHVS and CDR2 FNYEAQ. As DNA, the CDR3 is TGTGCCAGCAGCCCCGGGCTAGCGGACTACGAGCAGTACTTC. Translation: CASSPGLADYEQYF.

CDR3: CASSLRRRLAGDGDEQFF. DNA of the CDR3: TGTGCCAGCAGCCTACGGAGAAGGCTAGCGGGAGATGGCGATGAGCAGTTCTTC. J is TRBJ2-1 and V is TRBV7-3, with TRBD2 matching 10 bases. The length of the CDR3 is 18 residues. The germline V gene has CDR1 SGHTA and CDR2 FQGTGA. V was clipped by 5 bases and J by 8 bases; unmatched bases: 18.

The rearrangement links TRBV4-2 to TRBJ2-1; TRBD2 matches 13 bases. The CDR3 spans 17 residues. V was clipped by 3 bases and J by 4 bases; unmatched bases: 6. Looked up from germline, CDR1 is LGHNA and CDR2 is YNFKEQ. Here the CDR3 reads CASSQTGTSGAYNEQFF. DNA of the CDR3: TGTGCCAGCAGCCAGACCGGGACTAGCGGGGCGTACAATGAGCAGTTCTTC.

The J gene is TRBJ1-2, the V gene TRBV5-4; no clear D gene. CDR1 and CDR2 (germline): SGHNT, YYREEE (reference sequence). V was trimmed by 3 bases and J by 0 bases, leaving 15 bases between them. The CDR3 loop spans 16 amino acids. DNA of the CDR3: TGTGCCAGCAGCTATCCAGAGGACGGAGCTAACTATGGCTACACCTTC. Translation gives CASSYPEDGANYGYTF.